The 5 T cell receptor beta chains below all came from one sample that was sequenced in a study of T and B cells in COVID-19 patients. TRB rearrangements were amplified by multiplex PCR with BIOMED2 TRB-A/B primers. TCRdb itself ran the multiplex PCR reads through MiXCR, one entry per CDR3 protein. The table records roughly 15,000 distinct CDR3 sequences, over 25% of them present only once. From blood, roughly 240-550 ng of genomic DNA served as TRB template. Sequencing was carried out using blood. Every receptor here comes from a human donor who had recovered from COVID-19.

A few counts support this clonotype. The gene calls are TRBV6-5 and TRBJ2-3, with TRBD1 identical over 8 bases. Losses at the gene ends were 5 bases for V and 5 bases for J; bases not matched to a gene: 9. The CDR3 covers 15 residues. Per the germline V gene, CDR1 is MNHEY and CDR2 is SVGAGI. Here the CDR3 DNA reads TGTGCCAGCAGTGGGACAGGCATTCGGGGAGATACGCAGTATTTT. Translating gives CASSGTGIRGDTQYF.

The J gene is TRBJ1-5, the V gene TRBV7-2; TRBD1 might be the D (5 bases). Germline V lookup: CDR1 SGHTA, CDR2 FQGNSA. Trimming cost V 4 bases and J 7 bases, with 17 bases left between them. CDR3 length: 15 residues. Written as DNA, the CDR3 is TGTGCCAGCAGCTACATCGTCGGGACGTCGCAGCCCCAGCATTTT. Translated, it gives CASSYIVGTSQPQHF.

This rearrangement joins TRBV18 to TRBJ2-1; D is undetermined. V shed 6 bases and J shed 8 bases, with 11 bases lying between them. Germline CDR1 reads KGHSH; CDR2 reads LQKENI. The CDR3 totals 12 residues. As DNA, the CDR3 is TGTGCCAGCTCGTTTTCCGGCGATGAGCAGTTCTTC. Its translation is CASSFSGDEQFF. The complete variable domain, with remaining parts taken from reference TRBV18 and TRBJ2-1, reads NAGVMQNPRHLVRRRGQEARLRCSPMKGHSHVYWYRQLPEEGLKFMVYLQKENIIDESGMPKERFSAEFPKEGPSILRIQQVVRGDSAAYFCASSFSGDEQFFGPGTRLTVL.

This clonotype is large. This chain joins TRBV27 and TRBJ2-1; D might be TRBD2 (6 bases). The V end was cut by 8 bases, the J end by 8 bases, with 16 bases between. This CDR3 has 13 amino acids. CDR1 MNHEY and CDR2 SMNVEV come from the germline V gene (reference sequence). CDR3 region: CASRDLGLDEQFF. CDR3 DNA: TGTGCCAGCCGGGACTTAGGGTTGGATGAGCAGTTCTTC.

Here the CDR3 DNA reads TGCGCCAGCAGTCCGGGGGGGATACACGAGCAGTACTTC. Its translation: CASSPGGIHEQYF. The J gene is TRBJ2-7, the V gene TRBV10-1; 8 bases are a match to TRBD2. The V and J ends lost 5 bases and 5 bases, in that order; junction bases with no gene match: 5. From germline, CDR1 is WNHNN and CDR2 SYGVQD (reference sequence). The CDR3 length is 13 residues.